Following are 7 T cell receptor beta chains from one sample sequenced in a study of T cell responses to AZD1222 COVID-19 vaccine. This table comes from immunoSEQ multiplex PCR, and its TCRdb copy is limited to in-frame clones, with some not included. This sample has about 260,000 clones, with approximately 93% found just once. This specimen was peripheral blood, taken on day 0 of AZD1222 vaccination. The receptors come from an adult in good health.

V gene TRBV5-1 combines with J gene TRBJ1-3; possibly TRBD1 for D (5 bases). The CDR3 contains 15 residues. Trimming removed 5 bases from V and 0 bases from J, with 12 bases in between. In germline, CDR1 is SGHRS, CDR2 YFSETQ. CDR3 DNA sequence: TGCGCCAGCAGGGGGGACGGGCTCTCTGGAAACACCATATATTTT. This encodes CASRGDGLSGNTIYF.

This sequence joins TRBV2 and TRBJ1-5; D not resolved. CDR1 is SNHLY, CDR2 FYNNEI, per germline. Trimming shortened V by 1 base and J by 3 bases, and 10 bases separated the two germline ends. The CDR3 sequence is 15 residues long. The CDR3 spells CASSEERQVNQPQHF. CDR3 DNA: TGTGCCAGCAGTGAAGAACGGCAGGTCAATCAGCCCCAGCATTTT.

The chain links TRBV3-1 (or the pseudogene TRBV3-2) to TRBJ1-1; no firm D call. CDR1 and CDR2 (germline): LGHDT, YNNKEL (reference sequence). The CDR3 loop spans 15 amino acids. The germline V and J ends were trimmed by 4 bases and 5 bases, with 17 bases remaining between them. The CDR3, as DNA: TGTGCCAGCAGCCCGTTCGGGTCGGGGAGGACTGAAGCTTTCTTT. Its protein product is CASSPFGSGRTEAFF.

The gene calls are TRBV3-1 (or the pseudogene TRBV3-2) and TRBJ2-7; TRBD2 matches 10 bases. The CDR3 length is 15 residues. The V segment lost 4 bases and the J segment 4 bases; nucleotides outside the gene matches: 7. The germline CDR1 and CDR2 sequences are LGHDT and YNNKEL (reference sequence). CDR3 protein: CASSRTSGVGYEQYF. The CDR3 DNA follows: TGTGCCAGCAGCCGAACTAGCGGGGTGGGGTACGAGCAGTACTTC.

This clone was observed a few times. CDR3 residues: CASTPRGHEGLAVEQYF. The CDR3 DNA reads TGCGCCAGCACCCCAAGGGGACACGAGGGATTGGCCGTCGAGCAGTACTTC. This sequence joins TRBV5-1 and TRBJ2-7, with D perhaps matching TRBD1 (6 bases). This CDR3 is 17 amino acids long. With 6 bases removed from V and 6 bases from J, the gap between germline ends came to 28 bases. In germline, CDR1 is SGHRS, CDR2 YFSETQ.

The chain uses TRBV5-1 and TRBJ2-2, with D tentatively TRBD2 (5 bases). V gave up 4 bases and J gave up 6 bases, with 13 bases separating them. This CDR3 contains 14 residues. Per germline, CDR1 SGHRS and CDR2 YFSETQ. DNA for the CDR3: TGCGCCAGCAGCCGGGAAGTTAGGGCCGGGGAGCTGTTTTTT. Protein: CASSREVRAGELFF. The whole variable domain, filled in from reference TRBV5-1 and TRBJ2-2, reads KAGVTQTPRYLIKTRGQQVTLSCSPISGHRSVSWYQQTPGQGLQFLFEYFSETQRNKGNFPGRFSGRQFSNSRSEMNVSTLELGDSALYLCASSREVRAGELFFGEGSRLTVL.

The chain joins TRBV30 to TRBJ1-2, with 10 bases identical to TRBD1. The V gene end was trimmed by 8 bases and the J gene end by 5 bases; junction bases not matched to a gene: 2. This CDR3 is 11 amino acids long. Germline-derived CDR1 and CDR2 are GTSNPN and SVGIG (reference sequence). The CDR3 protein is CARTGGYGYTF. CDR3 in DNA: TGTGCCCGGACAGGGGGGTATGGCTACACCTTC.